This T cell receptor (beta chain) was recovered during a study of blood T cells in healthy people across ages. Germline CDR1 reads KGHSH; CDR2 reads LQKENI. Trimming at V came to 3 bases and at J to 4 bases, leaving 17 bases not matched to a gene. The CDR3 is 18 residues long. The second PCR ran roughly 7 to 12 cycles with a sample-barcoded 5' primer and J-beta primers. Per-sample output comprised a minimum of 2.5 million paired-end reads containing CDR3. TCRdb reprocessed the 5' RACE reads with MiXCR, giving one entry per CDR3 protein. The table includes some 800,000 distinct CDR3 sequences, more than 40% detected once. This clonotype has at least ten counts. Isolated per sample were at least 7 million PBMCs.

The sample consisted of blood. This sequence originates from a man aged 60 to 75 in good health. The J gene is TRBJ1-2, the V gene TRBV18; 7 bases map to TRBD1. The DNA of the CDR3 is TGTGCCAGCTCACCCTATCTGTACACCGGGACAGAAGTCTATGGCTACACCTTC. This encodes CASSPYLYTGTEVYGYTF.